This note documents a single T cell receptor (beta chain) sequence. What it binds is unknown. The data stem from a study of CD8 T cells in Susac syndrome. The study, taken as a whole, reports: As the study acknowledged, the number of individuals in its TCR sequencing and HLA analysis was relatively small.

cDNA came from approximately 0.5 to 1 ug RNA primed by random hexamers. With immunoSEQ multiplex PCR, TCR beta CDR3 was amplified across 54 Vbeta and 13 Jbeta. One entry per CDR3 protein results from TCRdb running MiXCR on the immunoSEQ multiplex PCR reads. This sample has 100,000 to 150,000 distinct CDR3 sequences, with approximately 96% found just once. The V gene lost 7 bases and the J gene lost 0 bases, with 13 bases spanning the gap. This CDR3 spans 15 amino acids. Germline values: CDR1 SNHLY, CDR2 FYNNEI. Sequenced sample: CD4+ T cells from PBMCs. V usage is TRBV2 and J usage is TRBJ2-4; D remains ambiguous. The receptor's source is a human donor in good health. CDR3 DNA sequence: TGTGCCAGCATCCAAGACTGGGTAGCCAAAAACATTCAGTACTTC. Amino acids: CASIQDWVAKNIQYF.